Presented here are 10 T cell receptor beta chains from one specimen sequenced in a study of lymphopenia after photon versus proton radiotherapy. TCRdb's table, derived via immunoSEQ multiplex PCR, lists solely in-frame clones and lacks some. The profile shows more than 50,000 clones, approximately 82% of them singletons. The starting material was peripheral blood, obtained from a patient treated with photon-based radiotherapy. The source of these receptors is a man in his fifties or sixties with gastric cancer.

The CDR3 here is CASSKGVVVYYEQYF. CDR3 DNA: TGTGCCAGCAGCAAAGGTGTGGTCGTCTACTACGAGCAGTACTTC. The V and J genes are TRBV21-1 and TRBJ2-7; TRBD2, the D gene given by the table, was not confirmed from the DNA. TRBV21-1 is flagged as a pseudogene. The CDR3 has 15 amino acids.

On this clone: At the DNA level, this CDR3 is encoded by other sequences in the same sample as well. V gene TRBV28 combines with J gene TRBJ2-1; either TRBD1 or TRBD2 may supply D (5 bases each). CDR1 is MDHEN, CDR2 SYDVKM, per germline. The CDR3 covers 11 residues. Trimming took 8 bases from V and 4 from J, leaving 6 bases between them. For the CDR3, the DNA is TGTGCCAGCGGGACGTACAATGAGCAGTTCTTC. Protein sequence: CASGTYNEQFF.

The rearrangement uses TRBV7-2 and TRBJ2-3, with D perhaps matching TRBD1 or TRBD2 (5 bases each). Germline CDR1 reads SGHTA; CDR2 reads FQGNSA. The CDR3 loop spans 13 amino acids. With 5 bases removed from V and 4 bases from J, the gap between germline ends came to 10 bases. CDR3 sequence reads: CASSHGTSDTQYF. As DNA, the CDR3 is TGTGCCAGCAGCCACGGGACCTCAGATACGCAGTATTTT.

The V gene is TRBV29-1, the J gene TRBJ1-2, with D possibly TRBD1 on 5 matching bases. The CDR3 is 12 residues long. Germline-derived CDR1 and CDR2 are SQVTM and ANQGSEA. V dropped 3 bases and J dropped 2 bases, with 7 bases sitting between them. The CDR3: CSVDSGNYGYTF. In DNA, the CDR3 is TGCAGCGTTGACTCAGGGAACTATGGCTACACCTTC.

The chain has TRBV18 and TRBJ1-4; 11 bases match TRBD1. The CDR3 sequence is 15 residues long. Germline CDR1 KGHSH, CDR2 LQKENI. The ends lost 4 bases at V and 3 bases at J; junction bases unmatched: 1. CDR3 sequence (DNA): TGTGCCAGCTCACGGGACAGGGGGTCTAATGAAAAACTGTTTTTT. Encoded protein: CASSRDRGSNEKLFF.

The V gene is TRBV7-2, the J gene TRBJ1-2; 8 nucleotides align to TRBD1. This CDR3 has 16 amino acids. The germline CDR1 and CDR2 sequences are SGHTA and FQGNSA. Trimming cost V 5 bases and J 5 bases; bases outside gene matches: 13. The chain's CDR3 is CASSPGQGLGGYGYTF. The CDR3 DNA reads TGTGCCAGCAGCCCTGGACAGGGATTAGGCGGATATGGCTACACCTTC.

V is TRBV29-1 and J is TRBJ2-3, with D tentatively TRBD1 or TRBD2 (6 bases each). Germline CDR1 reads SQVTM; CDR2 reads ANQGSEA. Trimming cost V 4 bases and J 4 bases, with 15 bases left between them. There are 14 residues in the CDR3. The CDR3 DNA sequence: TGCAGCGTTGCACCTAGAGGGGGGTCAGATACGCAGTATTTT. This codes for CSVAPRGGSDTQYF.

The rearrangement links TRBV5-1 to TRBJ2-1, with D possibly being TRBD1 (5 bases). CDR1 SGHRS and CDR2 YFSETQ come from the germline V gene. Between the trimmed V and J ends, which lost 1 base and 7 bases, there was a span of 12 bases. This CDR3 spans 14 amino acids. The CDR3 DNA follows: TGCGCCAGCAGCTTGTCGGGCTCAGGGAATGAGCAGTTCTTC. It translates to CASSLSGSGNEQFF. Supplemented by reference TRBV5-1 and TRBJ2-1, the full variable domain reads KAGVTQTPRYLIKTRGQQVTLSCSPISGHRSVSWYQQTPGQGLQFLFEYFSETQRNKGNFPGRFSGRQFSNSRSEMNVSTLELGDSALYLCASSLSGSGNEQFFGPGTRLTVL.

The genes are TRBV14 and TRBJ2-3; the D gene is possibly TRBD2 (5 bases). Trimming took 3 bases from V and 2 from J, leaving 18 bases between them. Germline V gene lookup returns CDR1 SGHDN and CDR2 FVKESK. The CDR3 loop spans 17 amino acids. The chain's CDR3 is CASSQSGGFFVTDTQYF. CDR3 bases: TGTGCCAGCAGCCAGAGCGGTGGCTTTTTTGTCACAGATACGCAGTATTTT.

The gene calls are TRBV4-1 and TRBJ2-1; 7 bases line up with TRBD2. The V gene's germline CDR1 is MGHRA and CDR2 YSYEKL. The V and J ends lost 4 bases and 0 bases, in that order; junction bases with no gene match: 9. The CDR3 loop spans 17 amino acids. The DNA of the CDR3 is TGCGCCAGCAGCCTCAGAAGCGGGGCCAGCTCCTACAATGAGCAGTTCTTC. It encodes CASSLRSGASSYNEQFF.